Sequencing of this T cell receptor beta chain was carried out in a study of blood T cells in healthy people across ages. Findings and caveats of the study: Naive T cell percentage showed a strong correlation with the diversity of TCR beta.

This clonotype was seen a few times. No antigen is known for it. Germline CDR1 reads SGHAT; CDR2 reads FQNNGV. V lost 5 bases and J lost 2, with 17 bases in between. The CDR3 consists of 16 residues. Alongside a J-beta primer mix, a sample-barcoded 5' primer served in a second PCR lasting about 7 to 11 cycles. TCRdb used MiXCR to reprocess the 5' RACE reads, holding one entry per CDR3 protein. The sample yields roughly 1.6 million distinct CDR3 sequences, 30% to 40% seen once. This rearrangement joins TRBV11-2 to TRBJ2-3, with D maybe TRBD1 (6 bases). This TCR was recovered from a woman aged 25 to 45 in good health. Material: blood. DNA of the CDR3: TGTGCCAGCAGCGCAACTGGGACACCTAACACAGATACGCAGTATTTT. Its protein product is CASSATGTPNTDTQYF.